The present TCR beta chain was sequenced within a study of cytomegalovirus exposure and HLA in healthy donors. Remarks on this clone: The antigen is unknown.

The CDR3 consists of 15 residues. V dropped 10 bases and J dropped 5; count of bases not matched to a gene: 14. The germline V gene has CDR1 WSHSY and CDR2 SAAADI. PCR employed 60 Vbeta and 13 Jbeta primers. Here immunoSEQ multiplex PCR was the method, and the copy in TCRdb shows in-frame clones only, minus some. The data contain under 110,000 clones, 70% to 80% of them singletons. Study results and limitations: Across donors, sequencing depth was assumed by presence/absence analyses to be roughly uniform. CMV serostatus was the sole immune exposure information available. The analysis excluded some indistinguishable V segments, including TRBV6-2 and TRBV6-3. Later genetic work tied a missense DCLRE1C variant to beta-chain V and J trimming.

The chain carries TRBV10-2 and TRBJ1-5; 7 bases agree with TRBD1. The source is a boy aged 5-17 years in good health and CMV-seronegative. Input material: PBMCs. The CDR3 coding sequence is TGCGCCACCTCCGATGGGCAGGGGGTCCATCAGCCCCAGCATTTT. Encoded protein: CATSDGQGVHQPQHF.